This TCR beta chain was documented in a study of T cell responses to AZD1222 COVID-19 vaccine. General observations from the study: Repertoires were obtained solely post-peak T cell response.

TCRdb keeps only in-frame clones here, not all; method: immunoSEQ multiplex PCR. The profile covers roughly 140,000 clones, with less than 95% appearing a single time and about 1.3% taken by the ten largest. The V gene's germline CDR1 is MDHEN and CDR2 SYDVKM. V gave up 8 bases and J gave up 5 bases; unmatched junction bases: 6. The CDR3 covers 13 residues. Notes on this clone: Its antigen is undetermined.

The TCR was taken from an adult in good health. The chain joins TRBV28 to TRBJ1-1, with 9 bases lining up with TRBD1. The sequencing here drew on peripheral blood, taken on day 0 of AZD1222 vaccination. In nucleotides, the CDR3 is TGTGCCAGCCGGACAGGGGACGAGACTGAAGCTTTCTTT. This codes for CASRTGDETEAFF. Supplemented by reference TRBV28 and TRBJ1-1, the full variable domain reads DVKVTQSSRYLVKRTGEKVFLECVQDMDHENMFWYRQDPGLGLRLIYFSYDVKMKEKGDIPEGYSVSREKKERFSLILESASTNQTSMYLCASRTGDETEAFFGQGTRLTVV.